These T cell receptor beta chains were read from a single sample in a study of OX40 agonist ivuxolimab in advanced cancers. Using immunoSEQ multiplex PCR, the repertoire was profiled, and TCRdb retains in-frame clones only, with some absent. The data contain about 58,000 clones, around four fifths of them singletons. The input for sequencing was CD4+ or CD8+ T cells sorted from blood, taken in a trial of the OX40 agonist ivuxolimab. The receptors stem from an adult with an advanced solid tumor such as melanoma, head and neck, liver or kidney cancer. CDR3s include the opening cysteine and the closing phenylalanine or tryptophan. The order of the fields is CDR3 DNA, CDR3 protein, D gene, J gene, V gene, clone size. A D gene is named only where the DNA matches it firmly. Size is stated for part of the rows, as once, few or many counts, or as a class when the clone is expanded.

TGCGCCAGCAGCTTGGACGCAGGGAGGGGCTACACCTTC,CASSLDAGRGYTF,-,TRBJ1-2,TRBV5-1,few
TGTGCCAGCAGCTTGGAGGGATCCTGGGAGACCCAGTACTTC,CASSLEGSWETQYF,-,TRBJ2-5,TRBV5-8,-
TGTGCCAGCCGAGGAAAGGGGGCTTCCTATAATTCACCCCTCCACTTT,CASRGKGASYNSPLHF,TRBD1,TRBJ1-6,TRBV2,-
TGTGCCAGCAGTGATAAAGCCTTTACAGGGGGAGGGGAAAAACTGTTTTTT,CASSDKAFTGGGEKLFF,TRBD1,TRBJ1-4,TRBV25-1,-
TGTGCCAGCAGTGATATGGGGCGAGGCGGTCAGCCCCAGCATTTT,CASSDMGRGGQPQHF,-,TRBJ1-5,TRBV6-1,-
TGTGCCTCGAAAAGACAGGGTATTGGGAACACCATATATTTT,CASKRQGIGNTIYF,TRBD1,TRBJ1-3,TRBV28,-
TGCGCCAGCAGCACGGGACAGGGAGCGTCCGGGGAGCTGTTTTTT,CASSTGQGASGELFF,TRBD1,TRBJ2-2,TRBV5-1,-
TGTGCCAGCAGTGAATTTAGGGGCAATCAGCCCCAGCATTTT,CASSEFRGNQPQHF,-,TRBJ1-5,TRBV6-1,-
TGCGCCAGCAGTCAATCGGGGAGAGAACAGGGGAACACCGGGGAGCTGTTTTTT,CASSQSGREQGNTGELFF,-,TRBJ2-2,TRBV23-1,-
TGTGCCTGGAGTGTAGGTTGGGGGGCGGTTTTGACCAAAAACATTCAGTACTTC,CAWSVGWGAVLTKNIQYF,-,TRBJ2-4,TRBV30,-
TGTGCCAGCAGTTCCTCAGGGGGCGAAACCTACGAGCAGTACTTC,CASSSSGGETYEQYF,TRBD1,TRBJ2-7,TRBV6-5,-
TGTGCCAGCAGTTTAATCAGGGGATCGTTCGCAGATACGCAGTATTTT,CASSLIRGSFADTQYF,-,TRBJ2-3,TRBV28,-
TGTGCCAGCAGTTATTCAGGGGGCGGTTTAGAGACCCAGTACTTC,CASSYSGGGLETQYF,TRBD1,TRBJ2-5,TRBV6-6,once
TGTGCCAGCAGTTATCCCATGCAGGGAGGTGAAGCTTTCTTT,CASSYPMQGGEAFF,-,TRBJ1-1,TRBV6-5,-
TGTGCCAGCAGTTGGGCCGGGACCTTGGATACCCATGGCTACACCTTC,CASSWAGTLDTHGYTF,-,TRBJ1-2,TRBV27,-
TGTGCCAGCAGCACCCCCGCCGGGGGGGGGCGAGGGGGCTACACCTTC,CASSTPAGGGRGGYTF,-,TRBJ1-2,TRBV11-2,-
TGTGCCAGCAGCCTCAGTGCGGGCCCCTACGAGCAGTACTTC,CASSLSAGPYEQYF,-,TRBJ2-7,TRBV7-9,once
TGTGCCAGCAGTGGAAGGGGGACCACAGGGAACGGTCAGCCCCAGCATTTT,CASSGRGTTGNGQPQHF,-,TRBJ1-5,TRBV6-1,-
TGTGCCAGCAGCCAAGATAAAGACAGGGGCCCGCCTCTGAAAAAACTGTTTTTT,CASSQDKDRGPPLKKLFF,TRBD1,TRBJ1-4,TRBV4-2,-
TGTGTAGCTAGACAGGGCGGGTTCTACGAGCAGTACTTC,CVARQGGFYEQYF,TRBD1,TRBJ2-7,TRBV30,-